This passage covers 10 T cell receptor beta chains from one sample sequenced in a study of OX40 agonist ivuxolimab in advanced cancers. The data were produced by immunoSEQ multiplex PCR, yet TCRdb's version contains in-frame clones alone and is incomplete. The table lists about 98,000 clones, 85% to 95% of them singletons. The sequenced sample was CD4+ or CD8+ T cells sorted from blood, obtained in a trial of the OX40 agonist ivuxolimab. The receptors derive from an adult with an advanced solid tumor such as melanoma, head and neck, liver or kidney cancer.

The gene calls are TRBV5-3 and TRBJ1-5; no clear D gene. TRBV5-3 is filed as an ORF, its function uncertain. The CDR3 runs 18 residues. Trimming left V 4 bases short and J 6 bases short, with 26 bases between. This chain's CDR3 is CARSRKVPKSRWGQPQHF. CDR3 nucleotides: TGTGCCAGAAGCCGGAAGGTCCCGAAATCAAGGTGGGGTCAGCCCCAGCATTTT.

This clone showed up just once. Additional DNA sequences in this sample encode the identical CDR3. The gene calls are TRBV18 and TRBJ2-1, with D unresolved. CDR1 and CDR2 (germline): KGHSH, LQKENI. The V gene lost 4 bases and the J gene lost 10 bases, with 11 bases spanning the gap. This CDR3 region has 12 residues. The CDR3 sequence: CASSLGPGEQFF. The CDR3 DNA reads TGTGCCAGCTCACTCGGCCCGGGCGAGCAGTTCTTC. The full variable domain, completed using reference TRBV18 and TRBJ2-1, is NAGVMQNPRHLVRRRGQEARLRCSPMKGHSHVYWYRQLPEEGLKFMVYLQKENIIDESGMPKERFSAEFPKEGPSILRIQQVVRGDSAAYFCASSLGPGEQFFGPGTRLTVL.

The chain links TRBV9 to TRBJ1-4, with TRBD1 as a possible D gene (5 bases). V shed 3 bases and J shed 0 bases, with 6 bases lying between them. The CDR3 runs to 14 residues. Germline V gene lookup returns CDR1 SGDLS and CDR2 YYNGEE. CDR3 sequence reads: CASSEGPTNEKLFF. The CDR3 DNA follows: TGTGCCAGCAGCGAGGGACCAACTAATGAAAAACTGTTTTTT.

This clone was observed a handful of times. The chain uses TRBV30 and TRBJ2-3; the match to TRBD2 covers 8 bases. The CDR3 is made up of 14 amino acids. CDR1 is GTSNPN and CDR2 is SVGIG in the germline V gene (reference sequence). The V segment lost 1 base and the J segment 4 bases; nucleotides outside the gene matches: 4. CDR3 region: CAWSAGLAPDTQYF. In DNA, the CDR3 is TGTGCCTGGAGTGCCGGACTAGCCCCAGATACGCAGTATTTT.

The genes are TRBV27 and TRBJ1-2; D remains unclear. CDR1 is MNHEY, CDR2 SMNVEV, per germline (reference sequence). The CDR3 has 14 residues. V was pared by 6 bases and J by 1 base, with 12 bases between. The CDR3 loop is CASREEGYNYGYTF. The CDR3 DNA reads as TGTGCCAGCAGGGAAGAAGGGTATAACTATGGCTACACCTTC.

The genes are TRBV28 and TRBJ2-1, with a weak D call TRBD1 (7 bases). V was clipped by 6 bases and J by 4 bases, with 19 bases between them. Germline values: CDR1 MDHEN, CDR2 SYDVKM. This CDR3 has 16 residues. The CDR3: CASSSRRGRDYNEQFF. CDR3 nucleotides: TGTGCCAGCAGCTCCAGGAGGGGGCGCGATTACAATGAGCAGTTCTTC.

The chain carries TRBV6-5 and TRBJ1-4, with D maybe TRBD1 (6 bases). The CDR3 totals 14 residues. V was trimmed by 4 bases and J by 2 bases, leaving 8 bases between them. CDR1 is MNHEY, CDR2 SVGAGI, per germline. The CDR3 loop reads CASSSGATNEKLFF. The CDR3 bases are TGTGCCAGCAGTTCGGGGGCGACTAATGAAAAACTGTTTTTT.

This clone came up once. This sequence joins TRBV13 and TRBJ2-4; D possibly corresponds to TRBD1 (6 bases). V was pared by 4 bases and J by 7 bases, with 14 bases between. CDR1 PRHDT and CDR2 FYEKMQ come from the germline V gene (reference sequence). The CDR3 contains 14 residues. CDR3 in DNA: TGTGCCAGCAGCTCCGTTTGGGGGCGGAACATTCAGTACTTC. It translates to CASSSVWGRNIQYF.

The chain recombines TRBV10-3 with TRBJ1-1, with D perhaps TRBD1 (5 bases). CDR1 ENHRY and CDR2 SYGVKD come from the germline V gene. The CDR3 runs to 14 residues. V was shortened by 4 bases and J by 1 base, with 10 bases between the two germline ends. The DNA for the CDR3 is TGTGCCATCAGTGTAGTAGGGACGAACACTGAAGCTTTCTTT. As protein: CAISVVGTNTEAFF.

V usage is TRBV5-6 and J usage is TRBJ2-3; D is unclear. CDR3 length: 14 amino acids. The germline V gene encodes CDR1 SGHDT and CDR2 YYEEEE. V lost 4 bases to trimming and J lost 0 bases, with 9 bases between them. CDR3 nucleotide sequence: TGTGCCAGCAGCGATTCAGCTAGCACAGATACGCAGTATTTT. Amino acids: CASSDSASTDTQYF. The variable domain in full, with the rest retrieved from reference TRBV5-6 and TRBJ2-3, is DAGVTQSPTHLIKTRGQQVTLRCSPKSGHDTVSWYQQALGQGPQFIFQYYEEEERQRGNFPDRFSGHQFPNYSSELNVNALLLGDSALYLCASSDSASTDTQYFGPGTRLTVL.